Each of the 32 T cell receptor beta chains below was sequenced from the same sample in a study of CD4 T cells in relation to SARS-CoV-2 and coronaviruses. These receptors' targets are unknown. This table comes from immunoSEQ multiplex PCR, and its TCRdb copy is limited to in-frame clones, with some not included. The sample carries about 26,000 clones, under 80% recorded once. Unexposed donor CD4+ T cells date from about 2011-2018, before the COVID-19 pandemic. After about 10 days of culture, CD4+ T cells were isolated. Sequencing was performed on CD4+ T cells from PBMCs, cultured in vitro. These receptors originate from a human donor in good health.

This chain connects TRBV3-1 (or the pseudogene TRBV3-2) to TRBJ2-4; 7 bases agree with TRBD2. Germline V CDR1 and CDR2: LGHDT, YNNKEL (reference sequence). The CDR3 sequence is 14 residues long. Losses at the gene ends were 1 base for V and 7 bases for J; bases not matched to a gene: 4. The CDR3 bases are TGTGCCAGCAGCCAAGGGGGGGGGTCGAACATTCAGTACTTC. Translating it yields CASSQGGGSNIQYF.

V gene TRBV4-1 combines with J gene TRBJ2-7; perhaps TRBD2 as D (6 bases). This CDR3 is built from 17 residues. The V gene lost 4 bases and the J gene lost 1 base, with 20 bases spanning the gap. In germline, CDR1 is MGHRA, CDR2 YSYEKL. CDR3: CASSPNSGGYESYEQYF. Written as DNA, the CDR3 is TGCGCCAGCAGCCCCAACTCAGGAGGGTATGAGTCCTACGAGCAGTACTTC.

The rearrangement joins TRBV27 to TRBJ2-5; D call uncertain. The CDR3 loop spans 19 amino acids. Germline CDR1 and CDR2: MNHEY and SMNVEV (reference sequence). Trimming took 3 bases from V and 2 from J, leaving 25 bases between them. CDR3 sequence (DNA): TGTGCCAGCAGTTTGTTTGGGCAGGTGGCCGCTACGGGTCAAGAGACCCAGTACTTC. This encodes CASSLFGQVAATGQETQYF.

The gene calls are TRBV20-1 and TRBJ2-5; TRBD2 might be the D (6 bases). Germline V gives CDR1 DFQATT, CDR2 SNEGSKA (reference sequence). The CDR3 is made up of 15 amino acids. V lost 3 bases to trimming and J lost 1 base, with 15 bases between them. The CDR3 bases are TGCAGTGCTAGTAAGCGGGCGGGTCTCCAAGAGACCCAGTACTTC. Translation: CSASKRAGLQETQYF.

The chain uses TRBV6-2 or TRBV6-3 and TRBJ2-3, with D hard to call. The CDR3 has 14 residues. The germline gives CDR1 MNHEY, CDR2 SVGEGT. V gave up 2 bases and J gave up 5 bases, with 11 bases separating them. The CDR3 here is CASSYPTEVDTQYF. The CDR3 nucleotides read TGTGCCAGCAGTTACCCGACCGAAGTAGATACGCAGTATTTT.

This clone has more than one count but fewer than ten. This chain links TRBV7-9 with TRBJ1-1; D is undetermined. Trimming took off 1 base at V and 1 base at J, with 10 bases between the two ends. Germline CDR1 reads SEHNR; CDR2 reads FQNEAQ (reference sequence). CDR3 length: 15 residues. Here the CDR3 DNA reads TGTGCCAGCAGCTTAGGAACGGGTGGGAACACTGAAGCTTTCTTT. As protein: CASSLGTGGNTEAFF.

With regard to this clone: The junction departs from germline at one end; a sequencing error may be responsible. This chain connects TRBV5-4 to TRBJ2-5; 8 nucleotides line up with TRBD1. Germline V gene sequence: CDR1 SGHNT, CDR2 YYREEE (reference sequence). The CDR3 has 13 amino acids. CDR3: CASSLGTGPFRNF. As DNA, the CDR3 is TGTGCCAGCAGCTTGGGGACAGGGCCCTTCCGAAACTTC.

The gene calls are TRBV7-2 and TRBJ2-7; 10 positions match TRBD1. Germline CDR1 and CDR2: SGHTA and FQGNSA. The V segment lost 5 bases and the J segment 4 bases; nucleotides outside the gene matches: 2. The CDR3 consists of 13 residues. In nucleotides, the CDR3 is TGTGCCAGCAGCCTGGACAGGGGGTACGAGCAGTACTTC. Its protein product is CASSLDRGYEQYF.

The chain has TRBV19 and TRBJ1-1; D gene uncertain. CDR3 length: 11 amino acids. Germline CDR1 and CDR2: LNHDA and SQIVND (reference sequence). V lost 3 bases and J lost 4, with 3 bases in between. Here the CDR3 reads CASSIFTEAFF. In nucleotides, the CDR3 is TGTGCCAGTAGTATCTTCACTGAAGCTTTCTTT.

The chain has TRBV28 and TRBJ2-1; unclear D gene. Germline assignment: CDR1 MDHEN and CDR2 SYDVKM. This CDR3 is built from 11 residues. Trimming pared 6 bases from V and 12 bases from J, leaving 12 bases between. CDR3: CASSSNRRQFF. CDR3 DNA sequence: TGTGCCAGCAGCTCCAATAGGCGGCAGTTCTTC.

The chain employs TRBV3-1 (or the pseudogene TRBV3-2) and TRBJ1-2, with no clear D. Per germline, CDR1 LGHDT and CDR2 YNNKEL (reference sequence). CDR3 length: 14 amino acids. V lost 4 bases and J lost 7, with 16 bases in between. The CDR3 reads CASSPDPDLGGYTF. The DNA for the CDR3 is TGTGCCAGCAGCCCCGATCCCGACTTGGGTGGCTACACCTTC.

Only one count was recorded for this clone. V and J are TRBV25-1 and TRBJ2-3; TRBD1 or TRBD2 may be the D gene (5 bases each). The CDR3 runs to 14 residues. V was shortened by 10 bases and J by 1 base, with 15 bases between the two germline ends. Germline loops: CDR1 MGHDK, CDR2 SYGVNS. The chain's CDR3 is CATTRVGGTDTQYF. CDR3 sequence (DNA): TGTGCCACCACCCGAGTGGGGGGCACAGATACGCAGTATTTT. Using reference TRBV25-1 and TRBJ2-3 for the parts outside the CDR3, the full variable domain is EADIYQTPRYLVIGTGKKITLECSQTMGHDKMYWYQQDPGMELHLIHYSYGVNSTEKGDLSSESTVSRIRTEHFPLTLESARPSHTSQYLCATTRVGGTDTQYFGPGTRLTVL.

This clone occurred once. The chain joins TRBV11-3 to TRBJ2-2, with D possibly being TRBD1 (5 bases). Germline V gene sequence: CDR1 SGHNT, CDR2 YENEEA. This CDR3 comprises 14 residues. The ends were cut back, 3 bases at V and 4 bases at J, with 9 bases in the middle. As DNA, the CDR3 is TGTGCCAGCAGCTTCGACAGCCGCACCGGGGAGCTGTTTTTT. As protein: CASSFDSRTGELFF.

The V and J genes are TRBV2 and TRBJ2-7, with TRBD2 identical over 10 bases. This CDR3 has 13 amino acids. Per the germline V gene, CDR1 is SNHLY and CDR2 is FYNNEI. The V gene end was trimmed by 8 bases and the J gene end by 4 bases; junction bases not matched to a gene: 5. The CDR3 DNA sequence: TGTGCCAGCGAGCGGGAGGGCCTTTACGAGCAGTACTTC. Translating it yields CASEREGLYEQYF.

The J gene is TRBJ2-1, the V gene TRBV19; D not certain. Per germline, CDR1 LNHDA and CDR2 SQIVND (reference sequence). The CDR3 has 15 amino acids. Trimming shortened V by 5 bases and J by 1 base, and 12 bases separated the two germline ends. The CDR3 protein is CASSVAVGSYNEQFF. The CDR3 DNA follows: TGTGCCAGTAGTGTCGCGGTAGGATCCTACAATGAGCAGTTCTTC. The whole variable domain, filled in from reference TRBV19 and TRBJ2-1, reads DGGITQSPKYLFRKEGQNVTLSCEQNLNHDAMYWYRQDPGQGLRLIYYSQIVNDFQKGDIAEGYSVSREKKESFPLTVTSAQKNPTAFYLCASSVAVGSYNEQFFGPGTRLTVL.

J is TRBJ1-1 and V is TRBV19; tentatively, D is TRBD1 (6 bases). This CDR3 spans 15 amino acids. Germline assignment: CDR1 LNHDA and CDR2 SQIVND (reference sequence). The germline V and J ends were trimmed by 2 bases and 1 base, with 11 bases remaining between them. The CDR3 DNA sequence: TGTGCCAGTAGTATATATGGCAGGGGGAACACTGAAGCTTTCTTT. It yields the protein CASSIYGRGNTEAFF.

V is TRBV4-3 and J is TRBJ2-2; tentatively, D is TRBD1 (6 bases). The CDR3 runs to 19 residues. Germline V gene data show CDR1 as LGHNA and CDR2 as YSLEER. V was clipped by 5 bases and J by 4 bases, with 26 bases between them. The CDR3 DNA reads as TGCGCCAGCAGCTTGGGGGCGTCAGGGACGGCCCTAGGCACCGGGGAGCTGTTTTTT. As protein: CASSLGASGTALGTGELFF.

This rearrangement joins TRBV5-1 to TRBJ2-3, with TRBD2 matching 11 bases. V lost 3 bases and J lost 2; bases outside the gene matches: 2. The CDR3 has 15 amino acids. In germline, CDR1 is SGHRS, CDR2 YFSETQ. CDR3 loop: CASSWGLAATDTQYF. For the CDR3, the DNA is TGCGCCAGCAGCTGGGGACTAGCGGCCACAGATACGCAGTATTTT.

Written as DNA, the CDR3 is TGTGCCAGTAGTATTCAGCTCGAGGCATTCTACGAGCAGTACTTC. Translation gives CASSIQLEAFYEQYF. The chain joins TRBV19 to TRBJ2-7; D gene uncertain. The CDR3 contains 15 residues. Deletions cut 3 bases from V and 3 bases from J, with 15 bases between. Germline CDR1 LNHDA, CDR2 SQIVND (reference sequence).

The chain has TRBV6-5 and TRBJ1-6; D gene unclear. Trimming took off 6 bases at V and 5 bases at J, with 5 bases between the two ends. The CDR3 covers 12 residues. CDR1 and CDR2 from the germline V gene are MNHEY and SVGAGI. The CDR3 bases are TGTGCCAGCAGGGGAAATAATTCACCCCTCCACTTT. Amino acid sequence: CASRGNNSPLHF.

The gene calls are TRBV6-1 and TRBJ1-1; TRBD1 agrees at 8 bases. Germline values: CDR1 MNHNS, CDR2 SASEGT. This CDR3 comprises 15 residues. Trimming took 3 bases from V and 4 from J; bases not matched to a gene: 7. The CDR3 nucleotides read TGTGCCAGCAGTGATACACAGGGGGTAATCACTGAAGCTTTCTTT. Amino acids: CASSDTQGVITEAFF.

The table lists this clone with a few counts. The chain joins TRBV25-1 to TRBJ1-4, with D possibly TRBD1 on 5 matching bases. The CDR3 has 15 residues. Between the trimmed V and J ends, which lost 2 bases and 5 bases, there was a span of 12 bases. Germline CDR1 reads MGHDK; CDR2 reads SYGVNS. CDR3 DNA: TGTGCCAGCAGTGAACACGGGGCAGGGAATGAAAAACTGTTTTTT. Its translation is CASSEHGAGNEKLFF.

The rearrangement joins TRBV6-2 or TRBV6-3 to TRBJ2-5; TRBD2 aligns across 13 bases. Germline assignment: CDR1 MNHEY and CDR2 SVGEGT. The CDR3 is made up of 17 amino acids. V lost 4 bases and J lost 4; bases outside the gene matches: 9. For the CDR3, the DNA is TGTGCCAGCAGTTGGGCACCGGGACTAGCGGGGTTAGAGACCCAGTACTTC. Its protein is CASSWAPGLAGLETQYF.

This clone was found once. V and J are TRBV18 and TRBJ1-3; D remains ambiguous. The CDR3 extends over 13 amino acids. The germline V gene has CDR1 KGHSH and CDR2 LQKENI. V lost 2 bases to trimming and J lost 5 bases, with 7 bases between them. CDR3 in amino acids: CASSPSQRNTIYF. As DNA, the CDR3 is TGTGCCAGCTCACCATCACAGAGAAACACCATATATTTT.

The chain employs TRBV25-1 and TRBJ2-5; D not resolved. CDR1 and CDR2 from the germline V gene are MGHDK and SYGVNS. Trimming shortened V by 1 base and J by 5 bases, and 11 bases separated the two germline ends. The CDR3 length is 14 residues. The CDR3 nucleotides read TGTGCCAGCAGTGAATCGTGGCAGGCGGAGACCCAGTACTTC. It translates to CASSESWQAETQYF.

This clone was detected only a few times. This chain connects TRBV14 to TRBJ2-1; perhaps TRBD1 as D (5 bases). This CDR3 is 15 amino acids long. The V and J ends lost 1 base and 6 bases respectively, with 13 bases between them. The V gene's germline CDR1 is SGHDN and CDR2 FVKESK. The DNA for the CDR3 is TGTGCCAGCAGCCAAGGCCAGGGCAGACGCAATGAGCAGTTCTTC. Translated, it gives CASSQGQGRRNEQFF.

The CDR3 spells CASSLGGARGSNQPQHF. The CDR3 DNA sequence: TGTGCCAGCAGCTTGGGGGGGGCGCGGGGGAGCAATCAGCCCCAGCATTTT. The chain links TRBV5-6 to TRBJ1-5; D is possibly TRBD1 (6 bases). The CDR3 is made up of 17 amino acids. Trimming pared 0 bases from V and 1 base from J, leaving 14 bases between. In germline, CDR1 is SGHDT, CDR2 YYEEEE.

This clone appeared a few times. The rearrangement links TRBV11-2 to TRBJ1-2; D might be TRBD1 (6 bases). The V end lost 5 bases, the J end lost 2 bases, and 9 bases lay between the germline ends. CDR1 and CDR2 (germline): SGHAT, FQNNGV. The CDR3 sequence is 13 residues long. The CDR3 coding sequence is TGTGCCAGCAGCCCTCAGGGGAACTATGGCTACACCTTC. This gives the protein CASSPQGNYGYTF. The entire variable domain, with the rest obtained from reference TRBV11-2 and TRBJ1-2, is as follows: EAGVAQSPRYKIIEKRQSVAFWCNPISGHATLYWYQQILGQGPKLLIQFQNNGVVDDSQLPKDRFSAERLKGVDSTLKIQPAKLEDSAVYLCASSPQGNYGYTFGSGTRLTVV.

The rearrangement uses TRBV6-1 and TRBJ2-1, with a possible D match to TRBD2 (5 bases). V was trimmed by 2 bases and J by 7 bases, leaving 9 bases between them. The CDR3 totals 13 residues. Germline assignment: CDR1 MNHNS and CDR2 SASEGT. This CDR3 reads CASSETRWNEQFF. CDR3 nucleotide sequence: TGTGCCAGCAGTGAAACTAGATGGAATGAGCAGTTCTTC.

This sequence joins TRBV29-1 and TRBJ2-3; TRBD2 matches 12 bases. Unmatched junction bases numbered 4, after V lost 3 bases and J lost 0 bases. This CDR3 spans 16 amino acids. Per the germline V gene, CDR1 is SQVTM and CDR2 is ANQGSEA. The CDR3 DNA follows: TGCAGCGTTGATGGGGGGACTAGCGGGAGCACAGATACGCAGTATTTT. This codes for CSVDGGTSGSTDTQYF.

The J gene is TRBJ2-3, the V gene TRBV5-4; D not certain. The CDR3 has 15 amino acids. Germline loops: CDR1 SGHNT, CDR2 YYREEE (reference sequence). The germline V and J ends were trimmed by 2 bases and 0 bases, with 10 bases remaining between them. The CDR3 DNA reads as TGTGCCAGCAGCTTTGGTGGAACTAGCACAGATACGCAGTATTTT. Encoded protein: CASSFGGTSTDTQYF.

This clone came up a few times. The chain combines TRBV6-2 or TRBV6-3 with TRBJ1-5; 7 positions agree with TRBD1. V lost 2 bases and J lost 7; bases outside the gene matches: 11. From germline, CDR1 is MNHEY and CDR2 SVGEGT. The CDR3 runs 16 residues. The CDR3: CASSYANRGLGQPQHF. The DNA for the CDR3 is TGTGCCAGCAGTTACGCAAACAGGGGATTGGGACAGCCCCAGCATTTT.